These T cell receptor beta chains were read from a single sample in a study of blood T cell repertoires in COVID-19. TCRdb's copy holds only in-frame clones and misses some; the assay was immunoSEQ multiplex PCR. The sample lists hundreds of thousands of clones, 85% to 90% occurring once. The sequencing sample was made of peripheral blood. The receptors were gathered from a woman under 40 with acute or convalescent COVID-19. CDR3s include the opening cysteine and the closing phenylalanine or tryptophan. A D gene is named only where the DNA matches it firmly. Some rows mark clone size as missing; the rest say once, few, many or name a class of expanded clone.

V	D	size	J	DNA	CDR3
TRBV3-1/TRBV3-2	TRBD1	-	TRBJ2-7	TGTGCCAGCAGCCATGACAGGGTTGGACAAACGGGGTACGAGCAGTACTTC	CASSHDRVGQTGYEQYF
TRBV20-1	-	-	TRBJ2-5	TGCAGTGCTAGTTCGAGTGGCGAAGGACGCGGGGTTGTGACCCAGTACTTC	CSASSSGEGRGVVTQYF
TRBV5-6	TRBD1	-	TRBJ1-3	TGTGCCAGCAGCTTGCAGGGGGAGTGGAACACCATATATTTT	CASSLQGEWNTIYF
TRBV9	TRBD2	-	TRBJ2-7	TGTGCCAGCAGCCTACGCGGGACTAGCTCCGAGCAGTACTTC	CASSLRGTSSEQYF
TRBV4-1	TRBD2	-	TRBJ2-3	TGCGCCAGCAGCCAAGGGTTATTAGCGGGGGGTCTTAGCACAGATACGCAGTATTTT	CASSQGLLAGGLSTDTQYF
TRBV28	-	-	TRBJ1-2	TGTGCCAGCAGTAAACCGGACACCCCCGAAGGCTACACCTTC	CASSKPDTPEGYTF
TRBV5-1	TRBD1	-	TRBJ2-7	TGCGCCAGCAGCTTGGTTTCGACAGGGGGCTCCTACGAGCAGTACTTC	CASSLVSTGGSYEQYF
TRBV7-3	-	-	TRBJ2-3	TGTGCCAGCAGCTCACCCGGGAGAGCCACAGATACGCAGTATTTT	CASSSPGRATDTQYF
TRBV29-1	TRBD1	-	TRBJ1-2	TGCAGCGTACCCCGACAGGGGGCGCGGGGCTACACCTTC	CSVPRQGARGYTF
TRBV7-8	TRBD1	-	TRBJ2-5	TGTGCCAGCAGCCCCCGGGACAGCAACCAAGAGACCCAGTACTTC	CASSPRDSNQETQYF
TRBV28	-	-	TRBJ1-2	TGTGCCAGCAGTTTCGGCAGGCGCTATGGCTACACCTTC	CASSFGRRYGYTF
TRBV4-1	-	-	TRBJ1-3	TGCGCCAGCAGCCAAGTAACCAGCTCTGGAAACACCATATATTTT	CASSQVTSSGNTIYF
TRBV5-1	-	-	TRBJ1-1	TGCGCCAGCAGCTTACAGGGCCCGAACACTGAAGCTTTCTTT	CASSLQGPNTEAFF
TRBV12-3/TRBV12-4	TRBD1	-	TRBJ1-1	TGTGCCAGCAGGACAGGGGGCGACACTGAAGCTTTCTTT	CASRTGGDTEAFF
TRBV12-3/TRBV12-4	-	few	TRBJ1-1	TGTGCCAGCAGAGGACAGCAGAACACTGAAGCTTTCTTT	CASRGQQNTEAFF
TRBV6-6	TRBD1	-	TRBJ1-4	TGTGCCAGCAGTTTGGGGACAGGGGCGGGTGAAAAACTGTTTTTT	CASSLGTGAGEKLFF
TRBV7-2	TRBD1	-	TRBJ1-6	TGTGCCAGCAGCTCTCGGACAGGGGATTCACCCCTCCACTTT	CASSSRTGDSPLHF
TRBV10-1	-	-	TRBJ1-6	TGCGCCAGCAGCTCCACTTGGAATTCACCCCTCCACTTT	CASSSTWNSPLHF
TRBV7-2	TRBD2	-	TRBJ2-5	TGTGCCAGCAGCCCGCAGGGACTAGCGGGGGGCAAGCAAGAGACCCAGTACTTC	CASSPQGLAGGKQETQYF
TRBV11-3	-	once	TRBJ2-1	TGTGCCAGCAGCTTAGATCCGAGAGAGCAGTTCTTC	CASSLDPREQFF
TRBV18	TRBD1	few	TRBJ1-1	TGTGCCAGCTCACGGACAGGGGGCGCTGAAGCTTTCTTT	CASSRTGGAEAFF
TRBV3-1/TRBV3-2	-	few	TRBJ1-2	TGTGCCAGCAGCCAAGATATCTCGGGTCATGGCTACACCTTC	CASSQDISGHGYTF
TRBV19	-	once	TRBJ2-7	TGTGCCAGTAGCAATCAACACCATACGTCCTACGAGCAGTACTTC	CASSNQHHTSYEQYF
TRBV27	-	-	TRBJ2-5	TGTGCCAGCAGGAGACGGGGGACAGAGCCATACCAAGAGACCCAGTACTTC	CASRRRGTEPYQETQYF
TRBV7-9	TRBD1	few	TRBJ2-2	TGTGCCAGCAGCACGGACAGGGACGCCGGGGAGCTGTTTTTT	CASSTDRDAGELFF
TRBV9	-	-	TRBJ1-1	TGTGCCAGCAGCGCTACAGGGAACACTGAAGCTTTCTTT	CASSATGNTEAFF
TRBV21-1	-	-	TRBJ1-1	TGTGCCAGCAGCAAAGGGACAGGGATGAACACTGAAGCTTTCTTT	CASSKGTGMNTEAFF
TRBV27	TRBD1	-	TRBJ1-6	TGTGCCAGCAGGACAGGGGGCTATAATTCACCCCTCCACTTT	CASRTGGYNSPLHF
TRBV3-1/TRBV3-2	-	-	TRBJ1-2	TGTGCCAGCAGCCAAGATCTAGGTCGAGGCTACACCTTC	CASSQDLGRGYTF
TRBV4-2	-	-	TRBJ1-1	TGTGCCAGCAGCCAAGCCGGGGGGGGTCTAGGAGCTTTCTTT	CASSQAGGGLGAFF
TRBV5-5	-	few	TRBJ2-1	TGTGCCAGCAGCCGGAAAGTGGTAGGGGTAAATGAGCAGTTCTTC	CASSRKVVGVNEQFF
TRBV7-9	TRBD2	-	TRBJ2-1	TGTGCCAGCAGCTTAGTTGGCGGGGGGAGGTACAATGAGCAGTTCTTC	CASSLVGGGRYNEQFF
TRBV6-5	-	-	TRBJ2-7	TGTGCCAGCAGTTACTCGAACAGCTACTACGAGCAGTACTTC	CASSYSNSYYEQYF
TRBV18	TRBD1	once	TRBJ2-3	TGTGCCAGCTCACAAAGACAGGGTAGCACAGATACGCAGTATTTT	CASSQRQGSTDTQYF
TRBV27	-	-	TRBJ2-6	TGTGCCAGCAGCTACAGGGATGGGGCCAACGTCCTGACTTTC	CASSYRDGANVLTF
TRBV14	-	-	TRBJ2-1	TGTGCCAGCAGCCAAGACCGGGGGAAGTACAATGAGCAGTTCTTC	CASSQDRGKYNEQFF
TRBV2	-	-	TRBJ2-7	TGTGCCAGCAGTCAAGTCGGGTACGAGCAGTACTTC	CASSQVGYEQYF
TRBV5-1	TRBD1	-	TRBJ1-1	TGCGCCAGCAGCTTGCGGACAGGGTCGAACACTGAAGCTTTCTTT	CASSLRTGSNTEAFF
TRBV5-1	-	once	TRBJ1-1	TGCGCCAGCAGCTTGGTTGACAGGAACACTGAAGCTTTCTTT	CASSLVDRNTEAFF
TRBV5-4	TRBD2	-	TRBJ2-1	TGTGCCAGCAGCTTGGCTAGCGGGGGTGCCTACAATGAGCAGTTCTTC	CASSLASGGAYNEQFF
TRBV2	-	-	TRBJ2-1	TGTGCCAGCAGTATGACACCAGGGGTTGAGCAGTTCTTC	CASSMTPGVEQFF